The 21 T cell receptor beta chains given below trace back to one sample, sequenced in a study of blood T cell repertoires in COVID-19. Data came from immunoSEQ multiplex PCR; TCRdb stores just in-frame clones and leaves some out. The sample shows more than 250,000 clones, roughly 90% of them seen only once. Material: PBMCs or T cells enriched from blood (not recorded which). These receptors were taken from a woman aged 25 to 39 who had recovered from COVID-19.

This chain joins TRBV28 and TRBJ1-2, with 9 bases lining up with TRBD1. Unmatched junction bases numbered 9, after V lost 4 bases and J lost 3 bases. Germline V CDR1 and CDR2: MDHEN, SYDVKM. This CDR3 comprises 16 residues. CDR3 in amino acids: CASSSPGTGTHYGYTF. The DNA for the CDR3 is TGTGCCAGCAGTTCCCCCGGGACAGGGACCCACTATGGCTACACCTTC.

V and J are TRBV11-2 and TRBJ2-1, with D uncertain. Between the trimmed V and J ends, which lost 1 base and 3 bases, there was a span of 4 bases. This CDR3 comprises 13 residues. The germline gives CDR1 SGHAT, CDR2 FQNNGV. The CDR3 bases are TGTGCCAGCAGCTTAGGGCTCTACAATGAGCAGTTCTTC. It is translated as CASSLGLYNEQFF.

This sequence joins TRBV9 and TRBJ2-7; 8 positions match TRBD2. The V gene end was trimmed by 3 bases and the J gene end by 3 bases; junction bases not matched to a gene: 5. The CDR3 has 14 amino acids. Per germline, CDR1 SGDLS and CDR2 YYNGEE. CDR3 region: CASSEGLVGYEQYF. DNA for the CDR3: TGTGCCAGCAGCGAGGGACTAGTTGGCTACGAGCAGTACTTC.

V is TRBV12-3 or TRBV12-4 and J is TRBJ2-3; the match to TRBD2 covers 8 bases. CDR3 length: 12 residues. The J segment lost 6 bases and the V segment lost 7 bases, leaving 3 bases of the junction unmatched. The CDR3 DNA reads as TGTGCCAGCACTCGCGGGAGGGATACGCAGTATTTT. It translates to CASTRGRDTQYF.

This chain connects TRBV12-3 or TRBV12-4 to TRBJ2-1, with D perhaps matching TRBD2 (6 bases). The CDR3 has 13 amino acids. V was pared by 7 bases and J by 7 bases, with 14 bases between. The CDR3 here is CASTSPGGNEQFF. The CDR3 DNA reads TGTGCCAGCACCTCACCCGGGGGAAATGAGCAGTTCTTC.

The CDR3 protein is CASSYTGEYGYTF. CDR3 sequence (DNA): TGTGCCAGCAGCTACACAGGGGAATATGGCTACACCTTC. V is TRBV6-5 and J is TRBJ1-2; 7 nucleotides line up with TRBD1. The junction had 6 bases not matched to a gene; V was cut back by 6 bases and J by 5 bases. Germline CDR1 is MNHEY and CDR2 is SVGAGI. The CDR3 sequence is 13 residues long.

The chain combines TRBV4-1 with TRBJ1-3, with D unclear. Germline values: CDR1 MGHRA, CDR2 YSYEKL. The length of the CDR3 is 15 residues. V dropped 1 base and J dropped 0 bases, with 7 bases sitting between them. This CDR3 reads CASSQVGDSGNTIYF. CDR3 DNA: TGCGCCAGCAGCCAAGTTGGAGACTCTGGAAACACCATATATTTT.

This clone was recorded once. The chain combines TRBV4-3 with TRBJ1-2; no reliable D call. This CDR3 is 14 amino acids long. Germline values: CDR1 LGHNA, CDR2 YSLEER. The V gene lost 0 bases and the J gene lost 4 bases, with 9 bases spanning the gap. The CDR3 spells CASSQDFSPYGYTF. DNA of the CDR3: TGCGCCAGCAGCCAAGACTTTTCCCCCTATGGCTACACCTTC.

V is TRBV9 and J is TRBJ2-3; 7 bases are shared with TRBD2. J gave up 0 bases and V 2 bases, and 3 bases lay outside the gene matches. The CDR3 has 15 residues. The germline V gene has CDR1 SGDLS and CDR2 YYNGEE. In nucleotides, the CDR3 is TGTGCCAGCAGCGTTCCTAGCGGCAGCACAGATACGCAGTATTTT. Amino acids: CASSVPSGSTDTQYF.

This sequence joins TRBV11-3 and TRBJ2-3; D gene uncertain. There are 13 residues in the CDR3. Germline V gene lookup returns CDR1 SGHNT and CDR2 YENEEA. Trimming took off 5 bases at V and 5 bases at J, with 11 bases between the two ends. The CDR3 region is CASSLEAQDTQYF. The CDR3 DNA reads as TGTGCCAGCAGCCTCGAGGCCCAAGATACGCAGTATTTT.

V gene TRBV24-1 combines with J gene TRBJ2-1; 8 bases are shared with TRBD1. Unmatched junction bases numbered 8, after V lost 4 bases and J lost 7 bases. This CDR3 is 15 amino acids long. Per the germline V gene, CDR1 is KGHDR and CDR2 is SFDVKD. CDR3 protein: CATSEARDRRNEQFF. CDR3 sequence (DNA): TGTGCCACCAGTGAAGCAAGGGACAGGAGGAATGAGCAGTTCTTC.

The chain uses TRBV7-3 and TRBJ2-2; TRBD1 aligns across 10 bases. The CDR3 contains 14 residues. V trimming: 5 bases; J trimming: 6 bases; junction bases outside the gene matches: 3. Germline V lookup: CDR1 SGHTA, CDR2 FQGTGA. The CDR3 bases are TGTGCCAGCAGCGTCGGACAGGGGGCCGGGGAGCTGTTTTTT. Translation gives CASSVGQGAGELFF. Full variable domain (outside the CDR3, taken from reference TRBV7-3 and TRBJ2-2): GAGVSQTPSNKVTEKGKYVELRCDPISGHTALYWYRQSLGQGPEFLIYFQGTGAADDSGLPNDRFFAVRPEGSVSTLKIQRTERGDSAVYLCASSVGQGAGELFFGEGSRLTVL.

The V call is TRBV2, the J call TRBJ2-3, with 8 bases fitting TRBD2. The CDR3 covers 13 residues. The J segment lost 0 bases and the V segment lost 10 bases, leaving 3 bases of the junction unmatched. Per the germline V gene, CDR1 is SNHLY and CDR2 is FYNNEI. CDR3 DNA sequence: TGTGCCACGGGGGGGACTAGCACAGATACGCAGTATTTT. This sequence encodes CATGGTSTDTQYF.

This clone was detected only once. The chain joins TRBV4-3 to TRBJ1-2; D remains ambiguous. V lost 0 bases, J lost 8 bases, and 10 bases lay in between. Germline V gives CDR1 LGHNA, CDR2 YSLEER. The CDR3 covers 13 residues. The DNA for the CDR3 is TGCGCCAGCAGCCAAGAACGCGGGTGGGGCTACACCTTC. As protein: CASSQERGWGYTF.

The gene calls are TRBV4-2 and TRBJ1-1; D uncertain. CDR3 length: 15 amino acids. Germline V CDR1 and CDR2: LGHNA, YNFKEQ. V lost 5 bases and J lost 1, with 14 bases in between. CDR3 nucleotides: TGTGCCAGCAGCACTCGACTGAACTCGAACACTGAAGCTTTCTTT. It codes for CASSTRLNSNTEAFF.

The chain carries TRBV21-1 and TRBJ2-5; the table's D call of TRBD1 was not tested on the DNA. TRBV21-1 represents a pseudogene. The CDR3 has 13 amino acids. CDR3 sequence reads: CASSKSQGETQYF. In nucleotides, the CDR3 is TGTGCCAGCAGCAAAAGTCAGGGGGAGACCCAGTACTTC.

The chain is built from TRBV3-1 (or the pseudogene TRBV3-2) and TRBJ1-1, with 10 bases lining up with TRBD1. Germline V lookup: CDR1 LGHDT, CDR2 YNNKEL (reference sequence). V lost 1 base, J lost 13 bases, and 9 bases stayed unmatched. This CDR3 comprises 14 residues. As DNA, the CDR3 is TGTGCCAGCAGCCAAGTGGCGGGGACAGGGGTCGATTTCTTT. It translates to CASSQVAGTGVDFF.

The chain has TRBV7-6 and TRBJ2-7; 9 bases agree with TRBD1. V was pared by 1 base and J by 6 bases, with 10 bases of the junction left unmatched. The CDR3 runs 16 residues. Germline loops: CDR1 SGHVS, CDR2 FNYEAQ. Here the CDR3 reads CASSLENSGQGSEQYF. CDR3 nucleotide sequence: TGTGCCAGCAGCTTAGAGAATTCAGGACAGGGGTCCGAGCAGTACTTC.

The CDR3 DNA reads TGCAGCGTTGGCGGGGACAGGTCGAACACCGGGGAGCTGTTTTTT. It translates to CSVGGDRSNTGELFF. The chain carries TRBV29-1 and TRBJ2-2, with 8 bases identical to TRBD1. CDR3 length equals 15 residues. Germline lookup yields CDR1 SQVTM and CDR2 ANQGSEA. V shed 4 bases and J 0 bases; nucleotides not matched to a gene: 4.

The rearrangement uses TRBV11-3 and TRBJ2-1; TRBD2 is a possible D gene (6 bases). Trimming cost V 5 bases and J 8 bases, with 22 bases left between them. Germline V gene lookup returns CDR1 SGHNT and CDR2 YENEEA. The CDR3 covers 16 residues. In DNA form, the CDR3 reads TGTGCCAGCAGCGTGAGGCGGGACCCCCTCGGTGATGAGCAGTTCTTC. Translation gives CASSVRRDPLGDEQFF.

The chain joins TRBV24-1 to TRBJ2-1; 7 nucleotides line up with TRBD1. The CDR3 has 13 amino acids. V lost 8 bases and J lost 5; bases outside the gene matches: 5. From germline, CDR1 is KGHDR and CDR2 SFDVKD. CDR3 loop: CATTGTVHNEQFF. In DNA, the CDR3 is TGTGCCACCACCGGGACAGTACACAATGAGCAGTTCTTC.